A selection of T cell receptor beta chains follows, all from one sample in a study of shared clonotypes between healthy human individuals. The method was immunoSEQ multiplex PCR; TCRdb's version includes in-frame clones alone and lacks a portion of them. The sample has hundreds of thousands of clones, 90% to 97% seen once; the top ten hold 0.11%. Sequencing was done on a sample of naive CD8+ T cells sorted from blood. The receptor set was obtained from a woman between 25 and 40 years old in good health. Both conserved end residues are part of each CDR3. Each record gives: J gene, clone size, V gene, D gene, CDR3 protein, CDR3 DNA. The D gene is left open where the match is weak. A row's size may be missing; if present it is once, few, many or a size class.

J: TRBJ2-1; size: .; V: TRBV5-6; D: .; CDR3: CASSPRAGDRNEQFF; DNA: TGTGCCAGCAGCCCCCGGGCAGGGGATAGGAATGAGCAGTTCTTC
J: TRBJ2-2; size: .; V: TRBV19; D: .; CDR3: CASSPWENTGELFF; DNA: TGTGCCAGTAGCCCCTGGGAGAACACCGGGGAGCTGTTTTTT
J: TRBJ2-3; size: .; V: TRBV6-6; D: .; CDR3: CASSRGGDDTDTQYF; DNA: TGTGCCAGCTCCCGGGGCGGGGACGACACAGATACGCAGTATTTT
J: TRBJ1-1; size: .; V: TRBV2; D: TRBD1; CDR3: CASSPTGPTAFF; DNA: TGTGCCAGCAGTCCGACAGGGCCTACAGCTTTCTTT
J: TRBJ2-1; size: once; V: TRBV5-8; D: .; CDR3: CASSLGAGNEQFF; DNA: TGTGCCAGCAGCTTGGGTGCTGGCAATGAGCAGTTCTTC
J: TRBJ1-5; size: .; V: TRBV7-2; D: .; CDR3: CASSLEGQPQHF; DNA: TGTGCCAGCAGCTTAGAGGGTCAGCCCCAGCATTTT
J: TRBJ1-5; size: .; V: TRBV25-1; D: TRBD1; CDR3: CASSELTGDYQPQHF; DNA: TGTGCCAGCAGTGAGCTTACAGGGGACTATCAGCCCCAGCATTTT
J: TRBJ1-1; size: .; V: TRBV27; D: TRBD1; CDR3: CASSFWDRPDTEAFF; DNA: TGTGCCAGCAGTTTTTGGGACAGGCCGGACACTGAAGCTTTCTTT
J: TRBJ2-7; size: .; V: TRBV5-6; D: TRBD2; CDR3: CASSPLAGGSYEQYF; DNA: TGTGCCAGCAGCCCACTAGCGGGAGGGAGTTACGAGCAGTACTTC
J: TRBJ2-7; size: .; V: TRBV23-1; D: .; CDR3: CASSQSIPIVGSGYEQYF; DNA: TGCGCCAGCAGTCAATCGATCCCCATCGTCGGGAGCGGTTACGAGCAGTACTTC
J: TRBJ2-1; size: .; V: TRBV15; D: TRBD2; CDR3: CATSRGSGTSGSFNEQFF; DNA: TGTGCCACCAGCAGAGGTAGTGGGACTAGCGGGAGCTTCAATGAGCAGTTCTTC
J: TRBJ2-1; size: .; V: TRBV9; D: .; CDR3: CASSDRKGYNEQFF; DNA: TGTGCCAGCAGCGACCGGAAAGGGTACAATGAGCAGTTCTTC
J: TRBJ1-1; size: .; V: TRBV5-1; D: .; CDR3: CASSYSTGAGTEAFF; DNA: TGCGCCAGCAGCTACTCAACCGGGGCTGGCACTGAAGCTTTCTTT
J: TRBJ2-7; size: .; V: TRBV27; D: .; CDR3: CASRERTGYEQYF; DNA: TGTGCCAGCAGAGAACGGACTGGCTACGAGCAGTACTTC
J: TRBJ1-1; size: .; V: TRBV19; D: .; CDR3: CASSRSGTNTEAFF; DNA: TGTGCCAGTAGTCGCTCGGGGACGAACACTGAAGCTTTCTTT
J: TRBJ2-2; size: .; V: TRBV10-1; D: .; CDR3: CASSEFPTGTGELFF; DNA: TGCGCCAGCAGTGAGTTCCCTACGGGCACCGGGGAGCTGTTTTTT
J: TRBJ1-2; size: few; V: TRBV21-1; D: .; CDR3: CARETSNYGYTF; DNA: TGTGCCAGGGAAACAAGTAACTATGGCTACACCTTC
J: TRBJ1-5; size: .; V: TRBV19; D: .; CDR3: CASSARVGNQPQHF; DNA: TGTGCCAGTAGTGCCAGGGTTGGCAATCAGCCCCAGCATTTT
J: TRBJ2-3; size: .; V: TRBV5-1; D: TRBD2; CDR3: CASSLVTSGLGPDTQYF; DNA: TGCGCCAGCAGCTTGGTAACTAGCGGTCTCGGGCCAGATACGCAGTATTTT
J: TRBJ2-5; size: .; V: TRBV11-2; D: TRBD2; CDR3: CASSLVWGGSETQYF; DNA: TGTGCCAGCAGCTTAGTCTGGGGCGGGAGCGAGACCCAGTACTTC
J: TRBJ1-1; size: .; V: TRBV4-1; D: .; CDR3: CASSQEPGLGTEAFF; DNA: TGCGCCAGCAGCCAAGAGCCAGGATTGGGCACTGAAGCTTTCTTT
J: TRBJ1-3; size: .; V: TRBV4-1; D: .; CDR3: CASSHLTDFHTIYF; DNA: TGCGCCAGCAGCCATCTAACAGACTTTCACACCATATATTTT
J: TRBJ2-7; size: few; V: TRBV19; D: .; CDR3: CASKELGSYEQYF; DNA: TGTGCCAGTAAGGAGCTCGGCTCCTACGAGCAGTACTTC
J: TRBJ2-3; size: .; V: TRBV5-4; D: .; CDR3: CASGASDTQYF; DNA: TGTGCCAGCGGTGCATCCGATACGCAGTATTTT
J: TRBJ2-1; size: .; V: TRBV28; D: TRBD2; CDR3: CASSSLAETKDNEQFF; DNA: TGTGCCAGCAGTTCACTAGCGGAAACAAAGGACAATGAGCAGTTCTTC
J: TRBJ2-7; size: .; V: TRBV6-5; D: TRBD2; CDR3: CASSSSGAPFEQYF; DNA: TGTGCCAGCAGTTCTAGCGGAGCCCCTTTCGAGCAGTACTTC
J: TRBJ1-4; size: .; V: TRBV5-4; D: .; CDR3: CASSTQGFVSTEENEKLFF; DNA: TGTGCCAGCAGCACACAGGGTTTTGTCTCCACTGAAGAGAATGAAAAACTGTTTTTT
J: TRBJ2-1; size: .; V: TRBV2; D: TRBD2; CDR3: CASSERSGSSYNEQFF; DNA: TGTGCCAGCAGTGAGCGAAGCGGGAGCTCCTACAATGAGCAGTTCTTC
J: TRBJ1-3; size: .; V: TRBV7-9; D: .; CDR3: CASSLDTPGNTIYF; DNA: TGTGCCAGCAGCTTAGACACTCCTGGAAACACCATATATTTT
J: TRBJ2-5; size: .; V: TRBV5-4; D: .; CDR3: CASSLESEETQYF; DNA: TGTGCCAGCAGCTTGGAGAGTGAGGAGACCCAGTACTTC
J: TRBJ1-5; size: .; V: TRBV18; D: .; CDR3: CASSPGTPGGLVQPQHF; DNA: TGTGCCAGCTCACCCGGAACCCCTGGGGGCCTCGTCCAGCCCCAGCATTTT
J: TRBJ1-5; size: .; V: TRBV4-1; D: .; CDR3: CASSARHPDNQPQHF; DNA: TGCGCCAGCAGCGCTCGACACCCAGACAATCAGCCCCAGCATTTT
J: TRBJ2-7; size: .; V: TRBV11-1; D: TRBD2; CDR3: CASSLVGGSYEQYF; DNA: TGTGCCAGCAGCTTAGTCGGGGGGTCCTACGAGCAGTACTTC
J: TRBJ1-5; size: .; V: TRBV19; D: .; CDR3: CASRPDSSYSNQPQHF; DNA: TGTGCCAGTAGACCGGACAGTTCGTATAGCAATCAGCCCCAGCATTTT
J: TRBJ2-2; size: .; V: TRBV19; D: TRBD2; CDR3: CASSISGEGGELFF; DNA: TGTGCCAGTAGTATTTCCGGGGAGGGCGGGGAGCTGTTTTTT
J: TRBJ2-7; size: .; V: TRBV21-1; D: .; CDR3: CASSPNRDRREQYF; DNA: TGTGCCAGCAGCCCCAACCGGGACAGGCGCGAGCAGTACTTC
J: TRBJ1-5; size: .; V: TRBV7-9; D: .; CDR3: CASSIQGYNQPQHF; DNA: TGTGCCAGCAGTATCCAGGGGTACAATCAGCCCCAGCATTTT
J: TRBJ2-1; size: .; V: TRBV5-6; D: TRBD2; CDR3: CASSSRDYRIDEQFF; DNA: TGTGCCAGCAGCTCCCGGGACTATCGCATCGATGAGCAGTTCTTC
J: TRBJ2-7; size: .; V: TRBV4-2; D: .; CDR3: CASSQGGEGVRSYEQYF; DNA: TGTGCCAGCAGCCAAGGGGGAGAAGGTGTCCGCTCCTACGAGCAGTACTTC
J: TRBJ2-2; size: .; V: TRBV6-5; D: .; CDR3: CASSYRPVTGELFF; DNA: TGTGCCAGCAGTTACCGCCCGGTGACCGGGGAGCTGTTTTTT
J: TRBJ1-1; size: .; V: TRBV5-4; D: TRBD1; CDR3: CASSLGTGRNTEAFF; DNA: TGTGCCAGCAGCTTGGGGACAGGGAGGAACACTGAAGCTTTCTTT
J: TRBJ1-1; size: .; V: TRBV5-1; D: TRBD1; CDR3: CASSKYSTGGIMNTEAFF; DNA: TGCGCCAGCAGTAAGTATAGTACAGGGGGAATCATGAACACTGAAGCTTTCTTT
J: TRBJ2-1; size: .; V: TRBV19; D: .; CDR3: CASSSFSGQFF; DNA: TGTGCCAGTAGCTCTTTTTCCGGGCAGTTCTTC
J: TRBJ2-7; size: .; V: TRBV27; D: TRBD2; CDR3: CASSLGPGGGANEQYF; DNA: TGTGCCAGCAGTTTGGGTCCGGGAGGGGGTGCCAACGAGCAGTACTTC
J: TRBJ1-2; size: .; V: TRBV19; D: .; CDR3: CASSPGIRKNYYGYTF; DNA: TGTGCCAGTAGTCCGGGGATACGGAAAAACTACTATGGCTACACCTTC
J: TRBJ2-1; size: once; V: TRBV9; D: TRBD2; CDR3: CASSVEREGLNEQFF; DNA: TGTGCCAGCAGCGTTGAGCGGGAGGGCCTTAATGAGCAGTTCTTC
J: TRBJ2-7; size: once; V: TRBV11-2; D: .; CDR3: CASSLGPGTGTYEQYF; DNA: TGTGCCAGCAGCTTAGGCCCCGGGACCGGGACCTACGAGCAGTACTTC
J: TRBJ2-7; size: .; V: TRBV19; D: TRBD1; CDR3: CASSPKQGLRTYEQYF; DNA: TGTGCCAGTAGCCCCAAACAGGGGCTTCGGACCTACGAGCAGTACTTC
J: TRBJ2-1; size: once; V: TRBV5-4; D: .; CDR3: CASSSANEQFF; DNA: TGTGCCAGCAGTTCCGCCAATGAGCAGTTCTTC
J: TRBJ2-1; size: .; V: TRBV19; D: TRBD2; CDR3: CASTPGLAAFEQFF; DNA: TGTGCCAGTACTCCGGGACTAGCGGCCTTTGAGCAGTTCTTC